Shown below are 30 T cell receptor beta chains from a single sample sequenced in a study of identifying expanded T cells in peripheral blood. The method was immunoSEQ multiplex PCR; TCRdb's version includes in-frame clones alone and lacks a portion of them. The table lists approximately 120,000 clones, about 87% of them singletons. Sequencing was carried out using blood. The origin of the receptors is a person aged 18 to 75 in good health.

CDR3 in amino acids: CAITDDRGANVLTF. CDR3 in DNA: TGTGCCATCACTGACGACAGGGGGGCCAACGTCCTGACTTTC. The gene calls are TRBV10-3 and TRBJ2-6; D is possibly TRBD1 (6 bases). The V gene's germline CDR1 is ENHRY and CDR2 SYGVKD. This CDR3 is built from 14 residues. With 7 bases removed from V and 4 bases from J, the gap between germline ends came to 11 bases.

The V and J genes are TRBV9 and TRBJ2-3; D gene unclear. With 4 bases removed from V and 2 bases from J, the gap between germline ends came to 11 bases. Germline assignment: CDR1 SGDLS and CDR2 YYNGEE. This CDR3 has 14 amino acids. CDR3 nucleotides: TGTGCCAGCAGCCCTGGACCGGTCACAGATACGCAGTATTTT. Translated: CASSPGPVTDTQYF.

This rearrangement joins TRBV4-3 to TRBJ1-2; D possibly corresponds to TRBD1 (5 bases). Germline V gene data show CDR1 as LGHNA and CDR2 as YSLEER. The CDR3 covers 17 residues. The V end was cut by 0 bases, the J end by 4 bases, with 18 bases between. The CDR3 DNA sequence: TGCGCCAGCAGCCAAGACGGAAAGGGGAGGCGATCCTATGGCTACACCTTC. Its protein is CASSQDGKGRRSYGYTF.

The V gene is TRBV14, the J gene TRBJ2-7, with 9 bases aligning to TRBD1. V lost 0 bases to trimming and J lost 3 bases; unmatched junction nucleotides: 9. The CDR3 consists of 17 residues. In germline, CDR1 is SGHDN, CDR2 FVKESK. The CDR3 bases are TGTGCCAGCAGCCAAGATTTGGGACAGGGTGGGGTCTACGAGCAGTACTTC. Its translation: CASSQDLGQGGVYEQYF.

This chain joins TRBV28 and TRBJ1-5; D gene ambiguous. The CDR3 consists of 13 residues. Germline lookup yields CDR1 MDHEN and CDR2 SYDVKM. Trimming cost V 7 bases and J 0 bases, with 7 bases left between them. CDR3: CASIANSNQPQHF. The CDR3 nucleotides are TGTGCCAGCATCGCCAATAGCAATCAGCCCCAGCATTTT.

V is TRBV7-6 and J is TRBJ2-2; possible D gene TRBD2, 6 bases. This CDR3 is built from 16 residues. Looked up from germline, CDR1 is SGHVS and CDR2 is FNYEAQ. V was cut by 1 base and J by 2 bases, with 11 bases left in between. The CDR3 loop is CASSLEAGKNTGELFF. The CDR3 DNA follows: TGTGCCAGCAGCTTAGAGGCGGGGAAAAACACCGGGGAGCTGTTTTTT.

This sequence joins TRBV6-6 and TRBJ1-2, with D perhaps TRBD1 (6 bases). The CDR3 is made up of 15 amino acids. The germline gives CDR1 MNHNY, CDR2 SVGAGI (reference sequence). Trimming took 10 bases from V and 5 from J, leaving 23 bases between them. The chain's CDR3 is CANIPRGGAGYGYTF. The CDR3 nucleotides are TGTGCCAACATCCCCCGGGGGGGGGCGGGGTATGGCTACACCTTC.

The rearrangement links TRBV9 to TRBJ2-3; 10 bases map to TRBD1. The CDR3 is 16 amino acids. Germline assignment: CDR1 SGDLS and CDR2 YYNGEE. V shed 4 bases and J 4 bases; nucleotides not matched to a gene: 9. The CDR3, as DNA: TGTGCCAGCAGCCCGAGACAGGGGGCGCCCGCAGATACGCAGTATTTT. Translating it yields CASSPRQGAPADTQYF. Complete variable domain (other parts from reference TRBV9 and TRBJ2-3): DSGVTQTPKHLITATGQRVTLRCSPRSGDLSVYWYQQSLDQGLQFLIQYYNGEERAKGNILERFSAQQFPDLHSELNLSSLELGDSALYFCASSPRQGAPADTQYFGPGTRLTVL.

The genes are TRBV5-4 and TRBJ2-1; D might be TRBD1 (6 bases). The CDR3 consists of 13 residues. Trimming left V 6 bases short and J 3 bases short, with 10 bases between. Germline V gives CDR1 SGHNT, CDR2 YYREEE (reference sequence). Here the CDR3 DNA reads TGTGCCAGCAAAAGGACAGACTACAATGAGCAGTTCTTC. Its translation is CASKRTDYNEQFF.

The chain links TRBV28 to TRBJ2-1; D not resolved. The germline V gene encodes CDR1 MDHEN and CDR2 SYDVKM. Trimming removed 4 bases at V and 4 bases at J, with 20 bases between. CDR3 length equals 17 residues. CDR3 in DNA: TGTGCCAGCAGTTCTGCCCCCCCTGAACAGAATTACAATGAGCAGTTCTTC. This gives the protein CASSSAPPEQNYNEQFF.

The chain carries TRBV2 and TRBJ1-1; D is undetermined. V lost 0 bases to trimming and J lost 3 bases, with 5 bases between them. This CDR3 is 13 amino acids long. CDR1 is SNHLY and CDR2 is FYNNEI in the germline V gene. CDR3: CASSEAPDTEAFF. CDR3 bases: TGTGCCAGCAGTGAAGCGCCAGACACTGAAGCTTTCTTT.

The CDR3 nucleotides are TGTGCCAGCAGCTTGACTAGCGGGAGTACGAGAGATACGCAGTATTTT. This encodes CASSLTSGSTRDTQYF. This sequence joins TRBV7-9 and TRBJ2-3; 12 bases line up with TRBD2. The CDR3 has 16 residues. The ends lost 3 bases at V and 5 bases at J; junction bases unmatched: 6. Germline CDR1 SEHNR, CDR2 FQNEAQ (reference sequence). Combining the CDR3 with reference TRBV7-9 and TRBJ2-3 gives the whole variable domain DTGVSQNPRHKITKRGQNVTFRCDPISEHNRLYWYRQTLGQGPEFLTYFQNEAQLEKSRLLSDRFSAERPKGSFSTLEIQRTEQGDSAMYLCASSLTSGSTRDTQYFGPGTRLTVL.

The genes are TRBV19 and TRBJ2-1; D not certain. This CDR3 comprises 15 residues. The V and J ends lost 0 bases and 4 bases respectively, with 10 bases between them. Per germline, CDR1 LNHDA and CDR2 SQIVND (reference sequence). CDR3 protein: CASSIDPSTYNEQFF. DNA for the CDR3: TGTGCCAGTAGTATAGATCCGTCCACATACAATGAGCAGTTCTTC.

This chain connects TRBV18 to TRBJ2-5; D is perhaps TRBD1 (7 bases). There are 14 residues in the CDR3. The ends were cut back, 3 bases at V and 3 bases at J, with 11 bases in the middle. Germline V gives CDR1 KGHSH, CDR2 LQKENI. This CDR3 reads CASSPAGQKETQYF. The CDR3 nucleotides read TGTGCCAGCTCACCTGCGGGACAGAAAGAGACCCAGTACTTC. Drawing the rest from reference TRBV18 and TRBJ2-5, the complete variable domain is NAGVMQNPRHLVRRRGQEARLRCSPMKGHSHVYWYRQLPEEGLKFMVYLQKENIIDESGMPKERFSAEFPKEGPSILRIQQVVRGDSAAYFCASSPAGQKETQYFGPGTRLLVL.

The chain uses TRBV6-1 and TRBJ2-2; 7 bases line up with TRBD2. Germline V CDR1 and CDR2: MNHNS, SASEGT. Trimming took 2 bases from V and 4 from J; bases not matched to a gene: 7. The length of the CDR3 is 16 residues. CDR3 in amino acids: CASSERDSGPTGELFF. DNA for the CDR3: TGTGCCAGCAGTGAACGGGATAGCGGGCCCACCGGGGAGCTGTTTTTT.

The CDR3 coding sequence is TGTGCCAGTAGTAGGGCCCCGAAAGGGACCGAGCAGTACTTC. This codes for CASSRAPKGTEQYF. The rearrangement joins TRBV19 to TRBJ2-7; D possibly uses TRBD1 or TRBD2 (5 bases each). The CDR3 is 14 amino acids. Looked up from germline, CDR1 is LNHDA and CDR2 is SQIVND (reference sequence). V lost 4 bases and J lost 6, with 16 bases in between.

Here the CDR3 reads CASSLRGVSTDTQYF. CDR3 nucleotide sequence: TGTGCCAGCAGTCTTCGCGGGGTGAGCACAGATACGCAGTATTTT. The V and J genes are TRBV6-4 and TRBJ2-3; the D gene is possibly TRBD2 (6 bases). The V end was cut by 5 bases, the J end by 0 bases, with 12 bases between. The germline gives CDR1 MRHNA, CDR2 SNTAGT. CDR3 length: 15 residues.

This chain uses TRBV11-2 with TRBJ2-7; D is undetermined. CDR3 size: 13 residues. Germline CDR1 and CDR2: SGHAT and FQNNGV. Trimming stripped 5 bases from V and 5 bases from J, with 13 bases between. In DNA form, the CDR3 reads TGTGCCAGCAGCCCTACCCCTATAAACGAGCAGTACTTC. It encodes CASSPTPINEQYF.

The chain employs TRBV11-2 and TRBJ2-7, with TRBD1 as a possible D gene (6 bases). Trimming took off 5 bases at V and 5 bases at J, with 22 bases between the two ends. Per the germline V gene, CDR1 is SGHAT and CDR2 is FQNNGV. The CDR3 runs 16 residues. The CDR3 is CASSLPAWQGIDEQYF. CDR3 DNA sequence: TGTGCCAGCAGCCTTCCTGCTTGGCAGGGGATCGACGAGCAGTACTTC.

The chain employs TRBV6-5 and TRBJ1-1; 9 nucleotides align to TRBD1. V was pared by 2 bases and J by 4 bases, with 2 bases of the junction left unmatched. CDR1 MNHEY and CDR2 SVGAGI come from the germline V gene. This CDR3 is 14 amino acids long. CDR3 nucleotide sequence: TGTGCCAGCAGTTACAGGGGACAGGGCACTGAAGCTTTCTTT. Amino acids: CASSYRGQGTEAFF.

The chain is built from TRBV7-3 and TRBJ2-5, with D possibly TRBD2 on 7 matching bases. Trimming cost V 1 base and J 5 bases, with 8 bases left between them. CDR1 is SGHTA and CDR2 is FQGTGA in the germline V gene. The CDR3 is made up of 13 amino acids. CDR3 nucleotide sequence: TGTGCCAGCAGCTTAAGCGGGGGCGAGACCCAGTACTTC. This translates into CASSLSGGETQYF.

This CDR3 is CASSPRWTGANTEAFF. In DNA form, the CDR3 reads TGTGCCAGCTCACCACGTTGGACAGGGGCCAACACTGAAGCTTTCTTT. The chain employs TRBV18 and TRBJ1-1, with 9 nucleotides matching TRBD1. With 1 base clipped from V and 2 bases from J, the junction kept 5 bases outside the gene matches. CDR1 and CDR2 (germline): KGHSH, LQKENI. There are 16 residues in the CDR3.

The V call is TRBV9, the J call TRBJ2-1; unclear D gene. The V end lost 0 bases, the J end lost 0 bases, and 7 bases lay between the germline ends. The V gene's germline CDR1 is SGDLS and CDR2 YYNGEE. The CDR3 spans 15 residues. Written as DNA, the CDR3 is TGTGCCAGCAGCGTAGACTCTAGCTCCTACAATGAGCAGTTCTTC. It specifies CASSVDSSSYNEQFF.

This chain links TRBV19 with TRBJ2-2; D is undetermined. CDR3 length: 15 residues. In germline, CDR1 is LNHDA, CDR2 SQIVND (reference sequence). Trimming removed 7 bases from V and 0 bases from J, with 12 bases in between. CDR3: CASTTRETNTGELFF. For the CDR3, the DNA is TGTGCCAGTACCACAAGAGAAACGAACACCGGGGAGCTGTTTTTT. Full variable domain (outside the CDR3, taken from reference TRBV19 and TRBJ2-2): DGGITQSPKYLFRKEGQNVTLSCEQNLNHDAMYWYRQDPGQGLRLIYYSQIVNDFQKGDIAEGYSVSREKKESFPLTVTSAQKNPTAFYLCASTTRETNTGELFFGEGSRLTVL.

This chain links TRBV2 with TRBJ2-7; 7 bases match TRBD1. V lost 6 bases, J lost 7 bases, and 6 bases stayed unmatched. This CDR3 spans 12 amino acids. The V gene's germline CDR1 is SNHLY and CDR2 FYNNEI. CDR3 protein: CASSYGTEEQYF. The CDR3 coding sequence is TGTGCCAGCAGCTACGGGACAGAAGAGCAGTACTTC. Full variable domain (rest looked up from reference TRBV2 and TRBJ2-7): EPEVTQTPSHQVTQMGQEVILRCVPISNHLYFYWYRQILGQKVEFLVSFYNNEISEKSEIFDDQFSVERPDGSNFTLKIRSTKLEDSAMYFCASSYGTEEQYFGPGTRLTVT.

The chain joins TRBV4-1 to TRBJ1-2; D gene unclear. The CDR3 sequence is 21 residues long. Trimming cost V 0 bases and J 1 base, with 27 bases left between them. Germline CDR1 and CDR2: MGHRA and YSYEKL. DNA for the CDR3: TGCGCCAGCAGCCAAGACAGTCTGACGGTCACCGCGGGGAGGGATAACTATGGCTACACCTTC. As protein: CASSQDSLTVTAGRDNYGYTF.

CDR3 in amino acids: CASSVRGGSTDTQYF. The DNA for the CDR3 is TGTGCCAGCAGCGTCCGGGGGGGGAGCACAGATACGCAGTATTTT. The V call is TRBV9, the J call TRBJ2-3; 8 bases fit TRBD2. The ends lost 2 bases at V and 0 bases at J; junction bases unmatched: 2. This CDR3 comprises 15 residues. Germline-derived CDR1 and CDR2 are SGDLS and YYNGEE. Full variable domain (remainder filled in from reference TRBV9 and TRBJ2-3): DSGVTQTPKHLITATGQRVTLRCSPRSGDLSVYWYQQSLDQGLQFLIQYYNGEERAKGNILERFSAQQFPDLHSELNLSSLELGDSALYFCASSVRGGSTDTQYFGPGTRLTVL.

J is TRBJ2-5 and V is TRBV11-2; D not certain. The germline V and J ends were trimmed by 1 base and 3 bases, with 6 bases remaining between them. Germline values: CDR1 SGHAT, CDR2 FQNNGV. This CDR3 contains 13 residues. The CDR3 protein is CASSLGGKETQYF. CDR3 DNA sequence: TGTGCCAGCAGCTTAGGTGGGAAAGAGACCCAGTACTTC.

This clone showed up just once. CDR3 residues: CASRLGELNYGYTF. The CDR3 bases are TGTGCCAGCAGGCTGGGAGAGCTCAACTATGGCTACACCTTC. This chain joins TRBV6-6 and TRBJ1-2, with unresolved D. This CDR3 comprises 14 residues. Trimming stripped 6 bases from V and 2 bases from J, with 13 bases between. Germline CDR1 and CDR2: MNHNY and SVGAGI (reference sequence).

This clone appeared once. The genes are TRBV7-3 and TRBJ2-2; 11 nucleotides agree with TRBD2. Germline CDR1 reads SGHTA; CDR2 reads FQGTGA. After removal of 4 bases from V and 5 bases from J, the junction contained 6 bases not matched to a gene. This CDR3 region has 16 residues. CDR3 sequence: CASSSVAGGTTGELFF. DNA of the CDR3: TGTGCCAGCAGCTCCGTAGCGGGGGGGACGACCGGGGAGCTGTTTTTT.